This entry lists 27 T cell receptor beta chains sequenced from one sample in a study of control samples from healthy donors and cancer patients. Some clones are missing from TCRdb's copy, which holds only in-frame ones; the method was immunoSEQ multiplex PCR. This sample carries over 120,000 clones, roughly 94% of them seen once, and the ten largest clones take 12% to 15%. The specimen was PBMCs. The receptors stem from a man aged 55 to 70 with colorectal cancer.

The chain uses TRBV7-8 and TRBJ2-7; 8 positions match TRBD2. This CDR3 region has 13 residues. CDR1 SGHVS and CDR2 FQNEAQ come from the germline V gene. J gave up 3 bases and V 5 bases, and 3 bases lay outside the gene matches. The CDR3 DNA follows: TGTGCCAGCAGCCCCGGGACTAGCTACGAGCAGTACTTC. The encoded protein is CASSPGTSYEQYF. The complete variable domain, with remaining parts taken from reference TRBV7-8 and TRBJ2-7, reads GAGVSQSPRYKVAKRGQDVALRCDPISGHVSLFWYQQALGQGPEFLTYFQNEAQLDKSGLPSDRFFAERPEGSVSTLKIQRTQQEDSAVYLCASSPGTSYEQYFGPGTRLTVT.

The chain couples TRBV21-1 to TRBJ1-3; the table names TRBD1, a call not compared with the DNA. TRBV21-1 is designated a pseudogene. The CDR3 is made up of 18 amino acids. CDR3 DNA: TGTGCCAGCAGCAACGTTGTTGACAGGACCTACTCTGGAAACACCATATATTTT. It is translated as CASSNVVDRTYSGNTIYF.

DNA of the CDR3: TGTGCCAGCAGCTTCACAGGGTCGAAGGGATCACCCCTCCACTTT. Amino acid sequence: CASSFTGSKGSPLHF. The chain has TRBV5-6 and TRBJ1-6; D is perhaps TRBD1 (6 bases). Germline V gene data show CDR1 as SGHDT and CDR2 as YYEEEE. The CDR3 length is 15 residues. V lost 2 bases to trimming and J lost 10 bases, with 16 bases between them.

As concerns this clone: Other DNA sequences in this sample translate to the same CDR3. The chain employs TRBV18 and TRBJ2-7; 11 bases map to TRBD1. The germline gives CDR1 KGHSH, CDR2 LQKENI. J was trimmed by 3 bases and V by 3 bases; bases with no gene match: 1. The CDR3 has 14 amino acids. The CDR3, as DNA: TGTGCCAGCTCACCTGGGACAGGGGGCTACGAGCAGTACTTC. This gives the protein CASSPGTGGYEQYF. The whole variable domain, remainder taken from reference TRBV18 and TRBJ2-7, is NAGVMQNPRHLVRRRGQEARLRCSPMKGHSHVYWYRQLPEEGLKFMVYLQKENIIDESGMPKERFSAEFPKEGPSILRIQQVVRGDSAAYFCASSPGTGGYEQYFGPGTRLTVT.

CDR3 bases: TGTGCCAGCAGCTTGTTGAATGACTACTCTGGAAACACCATATATTTT. It yields the protein CASSLLNDYSGNTIYF. V is TRBV11-2 and J is TRBJ1-3, with D hard to call. From germline, CDR1 is SGHAT and CDR2 FQNNGV. The CDR3 loop spans 16 amino acids. With 3 bases removed from V and 0 bases from J, the gap between germline ends came to 12 bases.

This chain links TRBV4-2 with TRBJ1-3; D gene uncertain. The CDR3 sequence is 16 residues long. Germline V CDR1 and CDR2: LGHNA, YNFKEQ. V lost 1 base and J 0 bases, leaving 10 bases between the germline ends. CDR3 nucleotide sequence: TGTGCCAGCAGCCAAGTGGGGATTAGCTCTGGAAACACCATATATTTT. Protein: CASSQVGISSGNTIYF.

The rearrangement uses TRBV24-1 and TRBJ2-7; TRBD1 matches at 8 bases. CDR3 length equals 14 residues. V dropped 6 bases and J dropped 3; count of bases not matched to a gene: 6. In germline, CDR1 is KGHDR, CDR2 SFDVKD. The CDR3 sequence is CATSSGQGYYEQYF. The CDR3 DNA reads as TGTGCCACCAGTTCCGGACAGGGATACTACGAGCAGTACTTC.

The chain is built from TRBV2 and TRBJ1-1; the D is unclear. Germline V gives CDR1 SNHLY, CDR2 FYNNEI. This CDR3 comprises 13 residues. V was cut by 7 bases and J by 0 bases, with 9 bases left in between. CDR3 residues: CASNLDLNTEAFF. The CDR3 DNA sequence: TGTGCCAGCAATTTGGACCTGAACACTGAAGCTTTCTTT.

The V call is TRBV9, the J call TRBJ1-1; D perhaps matches TRBD1 (5 bases). There are 15 residues in the CDR3. Trimming left V 3 bases short and J 2 bases short, with 14 bases between. Germline assignment: CDR1 SGDLS and CDR2 YYNGEE. DNA of the CDR3: TGTGCCAGCAGCGCTCCCGACGGGGGAAACACTGAAGCTTTCTTT. Amino acid sequence: CASSAPDGGNTEAFF.

This clone showed up just a few times. The chain links TRBV7-7 to TRBJ2-5, with TRBD2 as a possible D gene (7 bases). Trimming stripped 1 base from V and 1 base from J, with 10 bases between. The CDR3 is made up of 15 amino acids. Germline CDR1 and CDR2: SSHAT and FNYEAQ (reference sequence). The CDR3 coding sequence is TGTGCCAGCAGCTTAGGGGGAGGGGGCCAAGAGACCCAGTACTTC. The encoded protein is CASSLGGGGQETQYF.

The chain employs TRBV4-3 and TRBJ2-3, with 10 bases lining up with TRBD1. CDR1 is LGHNA and CDR2 is YSLEER in the germline V gene. The CDR3 runs to 14 residues. V shed 3 bases and J 4 bases; nucleotides not matched to a gene: 1. For the CDR3, the DNA is TGCGCCAGCAGCCATGGACAGGGGGCAGATACGCAGTATTTT. Its protein product is CASSHGQGADTQYF.

The chain is built from TRBV10-1 and TRBJ1-1; 8 bases map to TRBD1. CDR3 size: 18 residues. Germline values: CDR1 WNHNN, CDR2 SYGVQD (reference sequence). The ends lost 0 bases at V and 6 bases at J; junction bases unmatched: 15. This chain's CDR3 is CASSESSRQGAGGAEAFF. CDR3 bases: TGCGCCAGCAGTGAGTCTAGTCGCCAGGGGGCGGGCGGCGCTGAAGCTTTCTTT.

This clone was counted a single time. The CDR3: CASSLAVTEAFF. DNA of the CDR3: TGTGCCAGCAGCTTAGCTGTCACTGAAGCTTTCTTT. V and J are TRBV7-9 and TRBJ1-1, with D uncertain. With 0 bases removed from V and 4 bases from J, the gap between germline ends came to 3 bases. In germline, CDR1 is SEHNR, CDR2 FQNEAQ (reference sequence). The CDR3 sequence is 12 residues long.

This clone was observed once. V is TRBV27 and J is TRBJ1-1, with a possible D match to TRBD1 (5 bases). Germline V gene data show CDR1 as MNHEY and CDR2 as SMNVEV (reference sequence). The CDR3 has 15 residues. Trimming pared 2 bases from V and 4 bases from J, leaving 14 bases between. This CDR3 reads CASSLGAGASTEAFF. In DNA, the CDR3 is TGTGCCAGCAGTTTAGGGGCCGGGGCCAGCACTGAAGCTTTCTTT.

The chain employs TRBV2 and TRBJ1-2; the match to TRBD1 covers 7 bases. In germline, CDR1 is SNHLY, CDR2 FYNNEI. V lost 6 bases to trimming and J lost 0 bases; unmatched junction nucleotides: 1. This CDR3 has 13 amino acids. The CDR3: CASSGTANYGYTF. The CDR3 DNA follows: TGTGCCAGCAGCGGGACAGCTAACTATGGCTACACCTTC.

The chain couples TRBV7-8 to TRBJ1-2; D gene unclear. CDR1 SGHVS and CDR2 FQNEAQ come from the germline V gene. This CDR3 is built from 15 residues. V was shortened by 1 base and J by 4 bases, with 13 bases between the two germline ends. The DNA for the CDR3 is TGTGCCAGCAGCTTAGATCCAGTGAAGATCTATGGCTACACCTTC. Translated: CASSLDPVKIYGYTF.

The chain has TRBV7-8 and TRBJ2-7, with 7 bases identical to TRBD1. V lost 6 bases to trimming and J lost 0 bases; unmatched junction nucleotides: 2. The CDR3 contains 13 residues. From germline, CDR1 is SGHVS and CDR2 FQNEAQ. The CDR3, as DNA: TGTGCCAGCAGTAGGGACAGCTCCTACGAGCAGTACTTC. Translating gives CASSRDSSYEQYF.

Details on this clone: The sample has other DNA sequences that encode this CDR3 too. The chain is built from TRBV29-1 and TRBJ2-5, with D perhaps matching TRBD2 (6 bases). V lost 6 bases and J lost 0, with 14 bases in between. Germline CDR1 is SQVTM and CDR2 is ANQGSEA. The CDR3 is made up of 14 amino acids. The CDR3 loop is CSVLPGSNQETQYF. The CDR3 region has the DNA TGCAGCGTCCTCCCCGGGAGCAACCAAGAGACCCAGTACTTC.

The chain uses TRBV6-1 and TRBJ2-5, with 13 bases aligning to TRBD2. V lost 3 bases, J lost 6 bases, and 10 bases stayed unmatched. Germline V lookup: CDR1 MNHNS, CDR2 SASEGT. CDR3 length equals 17 residues. CDR3 bases: TGTGCCAGCAGTGAGGGACTAGCGGGGATCTCTTATCAGACCCAGTACTTC. Translating gives CASSEGLAGISYQTQYF.

The J gene is TRBJ1-6, the V gene TRBV30, with TRBD1 matching over 7 bases. The length of the CDR3 is 16 residues. V shed 2 bases and J 9 bases; nucleotides not matched to a gene: 13. Germline V CDR1 and CDR2: GTSNPN, SVGIG (reference sequence). The CDR3 loop is CAWSKGNKGASSPLHF. The CDR3 DNA reads as TGTGCCTGGAGTAAGGGAAATAAGGGGGCTAGTTCACCCCTCCACTTT.

V is TRBV6-1 and J is TRBJ1-6; no definite D call. The CDR3 consists of 16 residues. Trimming left V 2 bases short and J 0 bases short, with 8 bases between. Germline values: CDR1 MNHNS, CDR2 SASEGT. CDR3: CASSETYSSYNSPLHF. For the CDR3, the DNA is TGTGCCAGCAGTGAAACGTACAGCTCCTATAATTCACCCCTCCACTTT.

The V and J genes are TRBV6-4 and TRBJ1-1, with D hard to call. V was cut by 2 bases and J by 0 bases, with 7 bases left in between. The length of the CDR3 is 14 residues. Germline V gene sequence: CDR1 MRHNA, CDR2 SNTAGT. CDR3: CASSDNSLNTEAFF. The DNA for the CDR3 is TGTGCCAGCAGTGACAACAGCTTGAACACTGAAGCTTTCTTT.

The gene calls are TRBV19 and TRBJ2-1; 10 bases line up with TRBD1. Germline CDR1 reads LNHDA; CDR2 reads SQIVND (reference sequence). The CDR3 is 15 residues long. The trim removed 5 bases at V and 4 bases at J, leaving 5 bases unmatched. The DNA for the CDR3 is TGTGCCAGTAGTCCCGGACAGGGGGTTTACAATGAGCAGTTCTTC. Protein product: CASSPGQGVYNEQFF.

This chain uses TRBV14 with TRBJ2-1; unclear D gene. The CDR3 sequence is 13 residues long. Trimming took off 1 base at V and 6 bases at J, with 7 bases between the two ends. Germline assignment: CDR1 SGHDN and CDR2 FVKESK. The CDR3 protein is CASSQAVRNEQFF. The CDR3 nucleotides read TGTGCCAGCAGCCAAGCGGTCCGCAATGAGCAGTTCTTC.

This sequence joins TRBV30 and TRBJ2-3, with D perhaps TRBD1 (5 bases). Germline V gene lookup returns CDR1 GTSNPN and CDR2 SVGIG (reference sequence). Trimming removed 2 bases at V and 5 bases at J, with 11 bases between. This CDR3 has 13 residues. The CDR3 is CAWSRGRRDTQYF. CDR3 bases: TGTGCCTGGAGTAGGGGCCGGAGAGATACGCAGTATTTT.

The J gene is TRBJ1-2, the V gene TRBV28; D is possibly TRBD1 (6 bases). The germline CDR1 and CDR2 sequences are MDHEN and SYDVKM. This CDR3 comprises 11 residues. Trimming left V 10 bases short and J 7 bases short, with 13 bases between. The CDR3 region has the DNA TGTGCCACTTCGGGGGCGGGTGGCTACACCTTC. Its protein product is CATSGAGGYTF.

V is TRBV6-1 and J is TRBJ2-4; D remains ambiguous. CDR3 length: 15 residues. The V end was cut by 0 bases, the J end by 3 bases, with 9 bases between. CDR1 and CDR2 (germline): MNHNS, SASEGT. CDR3 in DNA: TGTGCCAGCAGTGAAGCGCATACGGGCAAAAACATTCAGTACTTC. Protein: CASSEAHTGKNIQYF.